This T cell receptor (beta chain) was identified during a study of shared clonotypes between healthy human individuals. A remark on this clone: No antigen is known for it.

Assay execution took place at the deep level. Profiling relied on immunoSEQ multiplex PCR, and the TCRdb table lists in-frame clones only, not all of them. The sample has about 1 million clones, around 74% seen once; the top ten hold approximately 1.5%. Study-level points and caveats: A few donors held 4.5% to 5% of naive CD4 clonotypes in common. Sorted-subset sequencing was shown by rarefaction to be incomplete despite large depth.

The CDR3 has 11 amino acids. The TCR originated in a man aged 18 to 29 in good health. The sequenced sample consisted of memory CD4+ T cells sorted from blood. Specified subset: CD45RA-negative fraction. The genes are TRBV21-1 and TRBJ1-2. TRBV21-1 is termed a pseudogene. CDR3 in amino acids: CASSGGYGYTF. The CDR3 DNA follows: TGTGCCAGCTCCGGAGGGTATGGCTACACCTTC.